The 10 T cell receptor beta chains below all came from one sample that was sequenced in a study of control samples from healthy donors and cancer patients. The data were produced by immunoSEQ multiplex PCR, yet TCRdb's version contains in-frame clones alone and is incomplete. The sample lists some 87,000 clones, approximately 80% occurring once. Sequencing was done on a sample of PBMCs. Receptors were obtained from a man aged 55 to 70 with head and neck cancer.

The rearrangement links TRBV3-1 (or the pseudogene TRBV3-2) to TRBJ1-2, with D perhaps matching TRBD1 (5 bases). The germline gives CDR1 LGHDT, CDR2 YNNKEL (reference sequence). The CDR3 is made up of 13 amino acids. V was shortened by 0 bases and J by 7 bases, with 9 bases between the two germline ends. CDR3 amino acids: CASSQDERGGYTF. The DNA of the CDR3 is TGTGCCAGCAGCCAAGATGAGAGGGGTGGCTACACCTTC.

V usage is TRBV2 and J usage is TRBJ2-2; D is unresolved. This CDR3 contains 15 residues. Trimming took 1 base from V and 5 from J, leaving 11 bases between them. Germline V CDR1 and CDR2: SNHLY, FYNNEI. CDR3 in amino acids: CASSEDTVVTGELFF. Written as DNA, the CDR3 is TGTGCCAGCAGTGAAGATACCGTGGTGACCGGGGAGCTGTTTTTT.

This clone was detected only once. The chain is built from TRBV12-3 or TRBV12-4 and TRBJ2-5; perhaps TRBD1 as D (5 bases). This CDR3 region has 13 residues. Trimming pared 3 bases from V and 5 bases from J, leaving 10 bases between. The CDR3 region is CASSFREGETQYF. The CDR3 coding sequence is TGTGCCAGCAGTTTCAGGGAAGGGGAGACCCAGTACTTC.

This clone has just one count. The chain links TRBV2 to TRBJ2-5; 8 bases are a match to TRBD2. The CDR3 is 16 amino acids. V was pared by 1 base and J by 3 bases, with 7 bases of the junction left unmatched. Looked up from germline, CDR1 is SNHLY and CDR2 is FYNNEI. Here the CDR3 DNA reads TGTGCCAGCAGTGAAGGCCCGGGACTAGATAAAGAGACCCAGTACTTC. Encoded protein: CASSEGPGLDKETQYF.

The chain carries TRBV4-1 and TRBJ1-5; D might be TRBD1 (5 bases). Germline V CDR1 and CDR2: MGHRA, YSYEKL. This CDR3 is built from 14 residues. Trimming removed 1 base from V and 3 bases from J, with 7 bases in between. The CDR3 DNA sequence: TGCGCCAGCAGCCAAGTCAGGGACAATCAGCCCCAGCATTTT. Translating gives CASSQVRDNQPQHF.

The V call is TRBV12-3 or TRBV12-4, the J call TRBJ2-1; 7 nucleotides match TRBD2. The CDR3 is 13 amino acids. J gave up 10 bases and V 3 bases, and 6 bases lay outside the gene matches. The DNA for the CDR3 is TGTGCCAGCAGTTTTGGTAGCGGGTGGGAGCAGTTCTTC. Protein: CASSFGSGWEQFF.

This clone was detected a few times. The chain carries TRBV7-8 and TRBJ2-7; TRBD2 matches at 7 bases. The trim removed 5 bases at V and 2 bases at J, leaving 6 bases unmatched. Germline CDR1 SGHVS, CDR2 FQNEAQ. The CDR3 has 14 amino acids. CDR3 nucleotides: TGTGCCAGCAGCGTCCGGGACTACCCCTACGAGCAGTACTTC. Amino acid sequence: CASSVRDYPYEQYF.

The chain recombines TRBV11-2 with TRBJ2-2; D is uncertain. The CDR3 contains 15 residues. Looked up from germline, CDR1 is SGHAT and CDR2 is FQNNGV. Trimming removed 3 bases from V and 4 bases from J, with 12 bases in between. CDR3 bases: TGTGCCAGCAGCTTTTCTGGGTTCCCCACCGGGGAGCTGTTTTTT. Its translation: CASSFSGFPTGELFF.

V usage is TRBV28 and J usage is TRBJ1-5; D not certain. The CDR3 loop spans 15 amino acids. Trimming took 4 bases from V and 3 from J, leaving 13 bases between them. Germline-derived CDR1 and CDR2 are MDHEN and SYDVKM. The CDR3 sequence is CASSSPHRNNQPQHF. In DNA form, the CDR3 reads TGTGCCAGCAGTTCCCCGCATAGGAACAATCAGCCCCAGCATTTT.

The chain employs TRBV30 and TRBJ1-1, with unresolved D. CDR1 and CDR2 from the germline V gene are GTSNPN and SVGIG (reference sequence). Deletions cut 3 bases from V and 1 base from J, with 6 bases between. CDR3 length: 12 amino acids. CDR3 nucleotides: TGTGCCTGGAGATGGAGGAACACTGAAGCTTTCTTT. It encodes CAWRWRNTEAFF.